Presented here are 23 T cell receptor beta chains from one specimen sequenced in a study of CD8 T cells in Susac syndrome. When the RNA was reverse transcribed, random hexamers were used with an input of about 0.5 to 1 ug. TCRdb re-called the immunoSEQ multiplex PCR reads with MiXCR, one entry per CDR3 protein. This table has 150,000 to 200,000 distinct CDR3 sequences, about 95% appearing once. The sequenced material came from CD4+ T cells from PBMCs. All receptors come from a human donor in good health.

In this sample, this clonotype turned up once. This chain links TRBV20-1 with TRBJ2-1; maybe TRBD1 (5 bases). CDR1 and CDR2 from the germline V gene are DFQATT and SNEGSKA (reference sequence). Trimming took off 2 bases at V and 5 bases at J, with 13 bases between the two ends. The CDR3 length is 14 residues. This chain's CDR3 is CSARMPQGHNEQFF. The CDR3 DNA reads as TGCAGTGCTAGAATGCCCCAGGGTCACAATGAGCAGTTCTTC.

The rearrangement joins TRBV28 to TRBJ1-2; TRBD1 might be the D (5 bases). The CDR3 consists of 16 residues. Germline-derived CDR1 and CDR2 are MDHEN and SYDVKM. The V end was cut by 2 bases, the J end by 5 bases, with 18 bases between. For the CDR3, the DNA is TGTGCCAGCAGTTTAAAAGCCCCGGGACTGGGGTATGGCTACACCTTC. This sequence encodes CASSLKAPGLGYGYTF.

About this clonotype itself: The junction differs from germline at one of its ends, possibly a read error. J is TRBJ2-1 and V is TRBV13; no firm D call. The germline CDR1 and CDR2 sequences are PRHDT and FYEKMQ (reference sequence). The CDR3 spans 11 residues. The CDR3 spells CASSFYYEQFF. The CDR3 DNA sequence: TGTGCCAGCAGCTTCTACTATGAGCAGTTCTTC.

The chain combines TRBV4-1 with TRBJ2-7; TRBD2 aligns across 9 bases. Per the germline V gene, CDR1 is MGHRA and CDR2 is YSYEKL. Trimming removed 3 bases from V and 6 bases from J; junction bases left unmatched: 6. The length of the CDR3 is 14 residues. CDR3 DNA: TGCGCCAGCAGCCATGCTAGCGGGATGGGCGAGCAGTACTTC. It translates to CASSHASGMGEQYF.

The chain uses TRBV19 and TRBJ2-1; 14 nucleotides agree with TRBD2. Germline assignment: CDR1 LNHDA and CDR2 SQIVND (reference sequence). The CDR3 spans 18 residues. The junction had 14 bases not matched to a gene; V was cut back by 5 bases and J by 8 bases. CDR3 nucleotides: TGTGCCAGTAGTGAACAGGGGCCTGGACTAGCGGGAGGCGATGAGCAGTTCTTC. It translates to CASSEQGPGLAGGDEQFF.

The gene calls are TRBV20-1 and TRBJ1-1, with D unresolved. There are 13 residues in the CDR3. Per germline, CDR1 DFQATT and CDR2 SNEGSKA (reference sequence). The V and J ends lost 3 bases and 2 bases respectively, with 10 bases between them. The CDR3 loop is CSASRQLNTEAFF. The CDR3 bases are TGCAGTGCTAGTAGGCAGCTCAACACTGAAGCTTTCTTT.

V gene TRBV12-3 or TRBV12-4 combines with J gene TRBJ2-3; D may correspond to TRBD1 or TRBD2 (6 bases each). The CDR3 length is 16 residues. Trimming removed 6 bases at V and 4 bases at J, with 20 bases between. As DNA, the CDR3 is TGTGCCAGCAGCAAGGGGAGGACAGCCAGGGCAGATACGCAGTATTTT. Amino acid sequence: CASSKGRTARADTQYF.

The chain has TRBV20-1 and TRBJ2-1, with 9 bases fitting TRBD1. The CDR3 is 16 residues long. V was pared by 2 bases and J by 7 bases, with 12 bases of the junction left unmatched. Germline V gene lookup returns CDR1 DFQATT and CDR2 SNEGSKA (reference sequence). The CDR3 sequence: CSARPDRGIRGNEQFF. The CDR3 DNA sequence: TGCAGTGCTAGACCAGACAGGGGGATTAGGGGTAATGAGCAGTTCTTC.

This chain uses TRBV28 with TRBJ2-5; D perhaps matches TRBD2 (6 bases). Per germline, CDR1 MDHEN and CDR2 SYDVKM. V lost 6 bases to trimming and J lost 4 bases, with 15 bases between them. The CDR3 has 14 residues. DNA for the CDR3: TGTGCCAGCAGCCCTAGTGGGGGGACAGAGACCCAGTACTTC. Translating gives CASSPSGGTETQYF.

This chain uses TRBV20-1 with TRBJ2-1; D is perhaps TRBD1 (6 bases). Between the trimmed V and J ends, which lost 5 bases and 8 bases, there was a span of 16 bases. CDR1 DFQATT and CDR2 SNEGSKA come from the germline V gene (reference sequence). There are 13 residues in the CDR3. CDR3 DNA: TGCAGTGCTGACCAACAGGGTAAACATGAGCAGTTCTTC. Protein product: CSADQQGKHEQFF.

The chain recombines TRBV19 with TRBJ2-1; maybe TRBD2 (5 bases). Germline assignment: CDR1 LNHDA and CDR2 SQIVND (reference sequence). Between the trimmed V and J ends, which lost 5 bases and 5 bases, there was a span of 19 bases. The length of the CDR3 is 16 residues. The CDR3 loop is CASSSLYAGPHNEQFF. The CDR3 bases are TGTGCCAGTAGTTCCCTGTATGCGGGCCCTCACAATGAGCAGTTCTTC. Together with reference TRBV19 and TRBJ2-1, the CDR3 gives the full variable domain: DGGITQSPKYLFRKEGQNVTLSCEQNLNHDAMYWYRQDPGQGLRLIYYSQIVNDFQKGDIAEGYSVSREKKESFPLTVTSAQKNPTAFYLCASSSLYAGPHNEQFFGPGTRLTVL.

As to this clonotype: A junction end diverges from the germline sequence, so it may reflect a read error. This CDR3 reads CASNEGGQGYTF. As DNA, the CDR3 is TGTGCCAGCAATGAAGGGGGCCAGGGCTACACCTTC. V is TRBV2 and J is TRBJ1-2; 7 bases line up with TRBD1. CDR1 and CDR2 from the germline V gene are SNHLY and FYNNEI. The CDR3 consists of 12 residues.

The chain employs TRBV5-6 and TRBJ1-1; D may be TRBD1 (6 bases). V dropped 1 base and J dropped 2 bases, with 15 bases sitting between them. CDR1 is SGHDT, CDR2 YYEEEE, per germline. This CDR3 comprises 16 residues. The CDR3 loop reads CASSLLQTGVNTEAFF. The CDR3 nucleotides are TGTGCCAGCAGCTTGCTCCAGACAGGAGTAAACACTGAAGCTTTCTTT.

V is TRBV20-1 and J is TRBJ2-1, with TRBD2 matching 12 bases. Unmatched junction bases numbered 11, after V lost 4 bases and J lost 10 bases. The CDR3 has 15 residues. CDR1 DFQATT and CDR2 SNEGSKA come from the germline V gene (reference sequence). CDR3 DNA: TGCAGTGCTATAGATACTAGCGGGGGGTCGGAGGAGCAGTTCTTC. Amino acids: CSAIDTSGGSEEQFF.

The chain joins TRBV11-2 to TRBJ2-1; 8 nucleotides line up with TRBD2. V gave up 3 bases and J gave up 12 bases; unmatched junction bases: 10. This CDR3 is built from 14 residues. Germline CDR1 reads SGHAT; CDR2 reads FQNNGV. CDR3 DNA: TGTGCCAGCAGCTTGCAGCGGGAGCCTCGAGGGCAGTTCTTC. Translated: CASSLQREPRGQFF.

The chain has TRBV6-1 and TRBJ1-5; no clear D. The germline V gene encodes CDR1 MNHNS and CDR2 SASEGT. Trimming pared 6 bases from V and 9 bases from J, leaving 12 bases between. The CDR3 has 12 residues. CDR3 bases: TGTGCCAGCAGCTCCAACGGGAGGCCCCAGCATTTT. The encoded protein is CASSSNGRPQHF.

The V gene is TRBV15, the J gene TRBJ2-7; D is possibly TRBD1 or TRBD2 (5 bases each). V was clipped by 3 bases and J by 0 bases, with 9 bases between them. Looked up from germline, CDR1 is LNHNV and CDR2 is YYDKDF (reference sequence). The CDR3 is made up of 14 amino acids. CDR3 sequence (DNA): TGTGCCACCAGCAGGAGGGGCGGCTCCTACGAGCAGTACTTC. As protein: CATSRRGGSYEQYF.

The rearrangement joins TRBV24-1 to TRBJ2-1; D possibly uses TRBD1 or TRBD2 (7 bases each). Trimming took 4 bases from V and 9 from J, leaving 18 bases between them. The CDR3 is 15 amino acids. Germline lookup yields CDR1 KGHDR and CDR2 SFDVKD. CDR3 DNA sequence: TGTGCCACCAGTGACCCGTTACTCAGGGGGGGTGAGCAGTTCTTC. It codes for CATSDPLLRGGEQFF.

This chain connects TRBV20-1 to TRBJ2-1; 8 bases are shared with TRBD2. The germline CDR1 and CDR2 sequences are DFQATT and SNEGSKA (reference sequence). The V gene end was trimmed by 6 bases and the J gene end by 8 bases; junction bases not matched to a gene: 12. The CDR3 has 14 residues. CDR3 DNA sequence: TGCAGTGCCCATGGCGGGAGGACTTTGGATGAGCAGTTCTTC. As protein: CSAHGGRTLDEQFF.

This clonotype was seen only once. The V call is TRBV20-1, the J call TRBJ2-1, with 12 bases fitting TRBD2. V was clipped by 6 bases and J by 8 bases; unmatched bases: 14. CDR1 and CDR2 from the germline V gene are DFQATT and SNEGSKA (reference sequence). The CDR3 length is 16 residues. The CDR3 reads CSAKDPLAGGPYEQFF. The CDR3 region has the DNA TGCAGTGCCAAAGACCCTCTAGCGGGAGGGCCATATGAGCAGTTCTTC.

The V call is TRBV9, the J call TRBJ2-5, with 11 bases that match TRBD2. V was clipped by 4 bases and J by 5 bases; unmatched bases: 4. The CDR3 spans 14 residues. Germline V gene lookup returns CDR1 SGDLS and CDR2 YYNGEE. This chain's CDR3 is CASSKTSGSETQYF. The CDR3 coding sequence is TGTGCCAGCAGCAAAACTAGCGGGAGTGAGACCCAGTACTTC.

This chain joins TRBV9 and TRBJ2-2, with 10 bases that match TRBD2. The ends lost 1 base at V and 5 bases at J; junction bases unmatched: 11. From germline, CDR1 is SGDLS and CDR2 YYNGEE. The CDR3 loop spans 18 amino acids. CDR3 sequence (DNA): TGTGCCAGCAGCGTAACTAGACGGACTAGCGGAAAGACCGGGGAGCTGTTTTTT. This sequence encodes CASSVTRRTSGKTGELFF.

The CDR3 coding sequence is TGTGCCAGCAGCGCATCTTATAGCGGGAGCAGGGGCTCCTACGAGCAGTACTTC. Its protein is CASSASYSGSRGSYEQYF. The chain is built from TRBV7-2 and TRBJ2-7, with 9 positions matching TRBD2. Looked up from germline, CDR1 is SGHTA and CDR2 is FQGNSA. J was trimmed by 0 bases and V by 5 bases; bases with no gene match: 14. This CDR3 contains 18 residues.